The 29 T cell receptor beta chains below come from one sample, sequenced in a study of technical replicates of blood from a handful of donors. Here immunoSEQ multiplex PCR was the method, and the copy in TCRdb shows in-frame clones only, minus some. The sample includes 65,000 to 85,000 clones, roughly 98% seen only once; the top ten take roughly 0.16%. What was sequenced was T cells isolated from PBMCs. Source of these receptors: a human donor in good health.

The chain recombines TRBV27 with TRBJ2-2, with D possibly being TRBD1 (6 bases). Trimming pared 0 bases from V and 5 bases from J, leaving 22 bases between. This CDR3 contains 19 residues. Per germline, CDR1 MNHEY and CDR2 SMNVEV (reference sequence). The CDR3 coding sequence is TGTGCCAGCAGTTTATCCCAGAGAAGTACAGGGTTAGGGACCGGGGAGCTGTTTTTT. Amino acid sequence: CASSLSQRSTGLGTGELFF.

The J gene is TRBJ2-7, the V gene TRBV27; weak D call: TRBD2 (5 bases). This CDR3 region has 13 residues. Deletions cut 2 bases from V and 8 bases from J, with 13 bases between. Germline V gene data show CDR1 as MNHEY and CDR2 as SMNVEV (reference sequence). CDR3 coding DNA: TGTGCCAGCAGTTTAGGACTTTTTAGGCAGCAGTACTTC. It yields the protein CASSLGLFRQQYF.

The chain combines TRBV5-1 with TRBJ1-4; weak D call: TRBD1 (5 bases). V shed 1 base and J shed 2 bases, with 9 bases lying between them. CDR3 length equals 15 residues. The germline gives CDR1 SGHRS, CDR2 YFSETQ. The CDR3 nucleotides read TGCGCCAGCAGCTTGAGGGGTTCGACTAATGAAAAACTGTTTTTT. This encodes CASSLRGSTNEKLFF.

V usage is TRBV6-6 and J usage is TRBJ1-1; D remains ambiguous. CDR1 is MNHNY, CDR2 SVGAGI, per germline (reference sequence). V was trimmed by 10 bases and J by 6 bases, leaving 18 bases between them. The CDR3 spans 13 residues. The CDR3 sequence is CATTSGIRAEAFF. The CDR3 DNA is TGTGCCACAACCTCCGGGATTAGGGCTGAAGCTTTCTTT.

The chain joins TRBV7-3 to TRBJ2-7; D possibly corresponds to TRBD1 (5 bases). Germline CDR1 and CDR2: SGHTA and FQGTGA. There are 13 residues in the CDR3. V was cut by 5 bases and J by 6 bases, with 14 bases left in between. Here the CDR3 reads CASSPSRQGEQYF. The CDR3 DNA follows: TGTGCCAGCAGCCCCTCACGTCAGGGCGAGCAGTACTTC.

V gene TRBV9 combines with J gene TRBJ2-7, with a possible D match to TRBD1 (6 bases). V was pared by 2 bases and J by 0 bases, with 9 bases between. In germline, CDR1 is SGDLS, CDR2 YYNGEE. The CDR3 spans 14 residues. CDR3 sequence reads: CASSVTGFSYEQYF. The CDR3 nucleotides are TGTGCCAGCAGCGTCACAGGGTTCTCCTACGAGCAGTACTTC.

This chain uses TRBV28 with TRBJ2-7; the match to TRBD2 covers 7 bases. The CDR3 extends over 16 amino acids. The V gene's germline CDR1 is MDHEN and CDR2 SYDVKM. V lost 4 bases and J lost 0; bases outside the gene matches: 9. The CDR3 here is CASSSHAAGDSYEQYF. CDR3 bases: TGTGCCAGCAGTTCCCACGCGGCGGGAGACTCCTACGAGCAGTACTTC.

V usage is TRBV5-1 and J usage is TRBJ2-1; TRBD2 aligns across 10 bases. The CDR3 is 14 residues long. Germline lookup yields CDR1 SGHRS and CDR2 YFSETQ. With V trimmed by 7 bases and J by 9 bases, 10 bases remained unmatched. Here the CDR3 reads CASGVAGGSGEQFF. The CDR3 bases are TGCGCCAGCGGAGTAGCGGGGGGCAGTGGTGAGCAGTTCTTC.

This chain links TRBV6-5 with TRBJ2-5; 8 nucleotides match TRBD2. V trimming: 5 bases; J trimming: 5 bases; junction bases outside the gene matches: 4. CDR1 is MNHEY, CDR2 SVGAGI, per germline. This CDR3 region has 13 residues. The CDR3 nucleotides are TGTGCCAGCAGTAGCGGGAGTAGTGAGACCCAGTACTTC. This gives the protein CASSSGSSETQYF.

The chain carries TRBV10-2 and TRBJ2-7, with D unclear. The CDR3 has 10 residues. The V and J ends lost 9 bases and 3 bases respectively, with 6 bases between them. In germline, CDR1 is WSHSY, CDR2 SAAADI. Here the CDR3 DNA reads TGCGCCAGATTGAGCTACGAGCAGTACTTC. It specifies CARLSYEQYF.

The V call is TRBV28, the J call TRBJ1-2, with 7 bases that match TRBD1. Trimming cost V 7 bases and J 2 bases; bases outside gene matches: 10. The CDR3 spans 15 residues. Germline values: CDR1 MDHEN, CDR2 SYDVKM. The CDR3 bases are TGTGCCAGCACCGAAGACAGGGCGGGGAACTATGGCTACACCTTC. It translates to CASTEDRAGNYGYTF.

This clone has just one count. The V call is TRBV4-1, the J call TRBJ1-2, with 7 bases lining up with TRBD1. Germline V CDR1 and CDR2: MGHRA, YSYEKL. J lost 4 bases, V lost 4 bases, and 9 bases had no gene match. The CDR3 is 15 residues long. Here the CDR3 DNA reads TGCGCCAGCAGCCGGGGGACAGCGGAGTTCTATGGCTACACCTTC. Translating gives CASSRGTAEFYGYTF.

This clone has a single count. The V and J genes are TRBV29-1 and TRBJ2-7; D possibly corresponds to TRBD2 (6 bases). The CDR3 totals 13 residues. Trimming took off 7 bases at V and 4 bases at J, with 17 bases between the two ends. In germline, CDR1 is SQVTM, CDR2 ANQGSEA. Written as DNA, the CDR3 is TGCAGCGGCACCACCGGGAGAAGTTACGAGCAGTACTTC. Encoded protein: CSGTTGRSYEQYF.

V is TRBV20-1 and J is TRBJ2-7, with TRBD2 as a possible D gene (5 bases). V lost 4 bases to trimming and J lost 3 bases, with 7 bases between them. The CDR3 has 11 amino acids. Per the germline V gene, CDR1 is DFQATT and CDR2 is SNEGSKA (reference sequence). The CDR3 here is CSANRDYEQYF. The CDR3 region has the DNA TGCAGTGCTAATCGGGACTACGAGCAGTACTTC.

The V and J genes are TRBV6-5 and TRBJ2-1, with TRBD1 identical over 7 bases. Trimming cost V 6 bases and J 6 bases; bases outside gene matches: 11. The CDR3 is 15 amino acids. The germline V gene encodes CDR1 MNHEY and CDR2 SVGAGI. CDR3 sequence: CASRASPGQSNEQFF. The CDR3, as DNA: TGTGCCAGCAGGGCCTCTCCGGGACAGTCCAATGAGCAGTTCTTC.

V gene TRBV5-1 combines with J gene TRBJ2-5; TRBD1 agrees at 9 bases. V dropped 7 bases and J dropped 9; count of bases not matched to a gene: 10. The germline V gene has CDR1 SGHRS and CDR2 YFSETQ. This CDR3 region has 13 residues. CDR3 sequence: CASDDGQGTPQYF. The CDR3 DNA is TGCGCCAGCGACGATGGACAGGGGACCCCCCAGTACTTC.

The chain has TRBV6-1 and TRBJ2-3; 11 bases are shared with TRBD1. The CDR3 loop spans 14 amino acids. The V gene's germline CDR1 is MNHNS and CDR2 SASEGT. After removal of 10 bases from V and 6 bases from J, the junction contained 9 bases not matched to a gene. CDR3 sequence reads: CAIQDRGRRDTQYF. CDR3 DNA: TGTGCCATACAGGACAGGGGGCGCCGGGATACGCAGTATTTT.

This CDR3 is CASSSQGGPYEQYF. The DNA of the CDR3 is TGCGCCAGCAGCTCCCAGGGGGGACCCTACGAGCAGTACTTC. The rearrangement joins TRBV5-1 to TRBJ2-7, with D perhaps matching TRBD1 (7 bases). Germline assignment: CDR1 SGHRS and CDR2 YFSETQ. Trimming cost V 3 bases and J 2 bases, with 12 bases left between them. This CDR3 is built from 14 residues.

This chain joins TRBV5-1 and TRBJ1-6; tentatively, D is TRBD1 (6 bases). This CDR3 is built from 14 residues. The germline gives CDR1 SGHRS, CDR2 YFSETQ. The V end lost 2 bases, the J end lost 6 bases, and 9 bases lay between the germline ends. In DNA, the CDR3 is TGCGCCAGCAGCTTTGGCAGGGGTAATTCACCCCTCCACTTT. This gives the protein CASSFGRGNSPLHF. Supplemented by reference TRBV5-1 and TRBJ1-6, the full variable domain reads KAGVTQTPRYLIKTRGQQVTLSCSPISGHRSVSWYQQTPGQGLQFLFEYFSETQRNKGNFPGRFSGRQFSNSRSEMNVSTLELGDSALYLCASSFGRGNSPLHFGNGTRLTVT.

The chain joins TRBV5-1 to TRBJ2-3; possibly TRBD2 for D (5 bases). The CDR3 runs 15 residues. V was trimmed by 3 bases and J by 0 bases, leaving 11 bases between them. Per the germline V gene, CDR1 is SGHRS and CDR2 is YFSETQ. CDR3 nucleotides: TGCGCCAGCAGCTGGCAGACTACTAGCACAGATACGCAGTATTTT. Encoded protein: CASSWQTTSTDTQYF.

This rearrangement joins TRBV5-4 to TRBJ2-7; possibly TRBD1 for D (5 bases). This CDR3 region has 14 residues. Trimming removed 1 base from V and 3 bases from J, with 11 bases in between. Germline loops: CDR1 SGHNT, CDR2 YYREEE (reference sequence). As DNA, the CDR3 is TGTGCCAGCAGCTTGACTACAGGTATCTACGAGCAGTACTTC. It is translated as CASSLTTGIYEQYF. Complete variable domain (other parts from reference TRBV5-4 and TRBJ2-7): ETGVTQSPTHLIKTRGQQVTLRCSSQSGHNTVSWYQQALGQGPQFIFQYYREEENGRGNFPPRFSGLQFPNYSSELNVNALELDDSALYLCASSLTTGIYEQYFGPGTRLTVT.

V and J are TRBV6-5 and TRBJ2-7; 8 nucleotides agree with TRBD1. The CDR3 has 15 residues. The germline V gene encodes CDR1 MNHEY and CDR2 SVGAGI. V shed 0 bases, J shed 5 bases, and the junction held 6 bases outside the gene matches. The CDR3 DNA sequence: TGTGCCAGCAGTTACTCAGGACAGGGAAAGGACGAGCAGTACTTC. Translated: CASSYSGQGKDEQYF.

The chain's CDR3 is CAISEASGIGGEAKNIQYF. The CDR3 coding sequence is TGTGCCATCAGTGAGGCTAGCGGAATCGGAGGTGAGGCCAAAAACATTCAGTACTTC. The chain recombines TRBV10-3 with TRBJ2-4, with 7 bases aligning to TRBD2. Germline-derived CDR1 and CDR2 are ENHRY and SYGVKD. V shed 2 bases and J 1 base; nucleotides not matched to a gene: 14. The CDR3 sequence is 19 residues long.

V gene TRBV7-2 combines with J gene TRBJ2-5; 16 bases map to TRBD2. Unmatched junction bases numbered 5, after V lost 5 bases and J lost 5 bases. The CDR3 runs to 16 residues. Per the germline V gene, CDR1 is SGHTA and CDR2 is FQGNSA. The CDR3 bases are TGTGCCAGCAGCGGGACTAGCGGGGGGGAGTGGGAGACCCAGTACTTC. This gives the protein CASSGTSGGEWETQYF.

The J gene is TRBJ1-1, the V gene TRBV27, with TRBD1 matching 10 bases. There are 13 residues in the CDR3. Trimming at V came to 3 bases and at J to 7 bases, leaving 2 bases not matched to a gene. CDR1 is MNHEY, CDR2 SMNVEV, per germline (reference sequence). This CDR3 is CASSFGQGGEAFF. CDR3 coding DNA: TGTGCCAGCAGTTTCGGACAGGGGGGTGAAGCTTTCTTT.

The chain recombines TRBV10-3 with TRBJ2-5, with TRBD2 identical over 8 bases. CDR1 and CDR2 from the germline V gene are ENHRY and SYGVKD. This CDR3 contains 14 residues. Losses at the gene ends were 4 bases for V and 2 bases for J; bases not matched to a gene: 3. The CDR3: CAISGSGGQETQYF. CDR3 sequence (DNA): TGTGCCATCAGTGGATCGGGAGGGCAAGAGACCCAGTACTTC.

CDR3: CAWSADRALETQYF. CDR3 in DNA: TGTGCCTGGAGTGCGGACAGGGCTCTGGAGACCCAGTACTTC. The genes are TRBV30 and TRBJ2-5; 8 nucleotides agree with TRBD1. V was clipped by 1 base and J by 5 bases; unmatched bases: 6. Germline V lookup: CDR1 GTSNPN, CDR2 SVGIG (reference sequence). The CDR3 contains 14 residues.

The chain links TRBV19 to TRBJ2-7; D not resolved. Germline V lookup: CDR1 LNHDA, CDR2 SQIVND (reference sequence). The CDR3 spans 14 residues. The ends were cut back, 10 bases at V and 0 bases at J, with 16 bases in the middle. The CDR3 spells CATRLGFGSYEQYF. The CDR3 DNA is TGTGCCACCCGCCTCGGGTTCGGCTCCTACGAGCAGTACTTC.

This rearrangement joins TRBV9 to TRBJ1-1; D gene uncertain. The V end lost 0 bases, the J end lost 0 bases, and 9 bases lay between the germline ends. This CDR3 contains 15 residues. Germline CDR1 and CDR2: SGDLS and YYNGEE. The CDR3 here is CASSVAFGMNTEAFF. The CDR3 nucleotides are TGTGCCAGCAGCGTAGCTTTCGGTATGAACACTGAAGCTTTCTTT.